This T cell receptor beta chain was retrieved from a study of CD8 T cells in Susac syndrome. The study's findings and limits: The relatively small number of individuals in the TCR sequencing and HLA analysis was acknowledged by the study.

Random hexamers were used to reverse transcribe the RNA input (about 0.5 to 1 ug). The CDR3 of TCR beta was amplified by immunoSEQ multiplex PCR across 54 Vbeta and 13 Jbeta. Using its own MiXCR run on the immunoSEQ multiplex PCR reads, TCRdb lists one record per CDR3 protein. The repertoire holds 130,000 or so distinct CDR3 sequences, around 90% seen once, with about 0.23% in the top ten. As concerns this clonotype: Its target is not known.

The sequenced target, TCR beta, came from blood CD8+ and CD4+ T cells. The authors negatively isolated CD8+ and CD4+ T cells and FACS-enriched TEMRA cells. From germline, CDR1 is MGHDK and CDR2 SYGVNS. The CDR3 loop spans 16 amino acids. The V end lost 3 bases, the J end lost 5 bases, and 17 bases lay between the germline ends. Input material: CD8+ T cells from PBMCs. The sequence derives from a human donor with multiple sclerosis. This sequence joins TRBV25-1 and TRBJ2-1; perhaps TRBD2 as D (6 bases). CDR3 nucleotide sequence: TGTGCCAGCAGTGAGGCGGGACTCGGGTTTGACAATGAGCAGTTCTTC. It encodes CASSEAGLGFDNEQFF.